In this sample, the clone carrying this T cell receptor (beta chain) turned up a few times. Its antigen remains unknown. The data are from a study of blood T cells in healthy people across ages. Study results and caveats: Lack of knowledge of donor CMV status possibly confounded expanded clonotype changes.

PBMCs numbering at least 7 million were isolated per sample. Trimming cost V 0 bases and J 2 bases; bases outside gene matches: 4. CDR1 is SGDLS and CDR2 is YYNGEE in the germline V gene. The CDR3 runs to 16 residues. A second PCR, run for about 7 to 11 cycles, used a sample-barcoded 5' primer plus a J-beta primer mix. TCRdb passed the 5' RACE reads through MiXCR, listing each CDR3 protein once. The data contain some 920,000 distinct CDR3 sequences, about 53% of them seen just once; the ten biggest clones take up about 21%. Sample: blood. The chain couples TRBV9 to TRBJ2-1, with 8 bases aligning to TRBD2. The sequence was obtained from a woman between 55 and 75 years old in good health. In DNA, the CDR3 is TGTGCCAGCAGCGTAGGCGTCGGGGGGGCCTACAATGAGCAGTTCTTC. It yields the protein CASSVGVGGAYNEQFF.